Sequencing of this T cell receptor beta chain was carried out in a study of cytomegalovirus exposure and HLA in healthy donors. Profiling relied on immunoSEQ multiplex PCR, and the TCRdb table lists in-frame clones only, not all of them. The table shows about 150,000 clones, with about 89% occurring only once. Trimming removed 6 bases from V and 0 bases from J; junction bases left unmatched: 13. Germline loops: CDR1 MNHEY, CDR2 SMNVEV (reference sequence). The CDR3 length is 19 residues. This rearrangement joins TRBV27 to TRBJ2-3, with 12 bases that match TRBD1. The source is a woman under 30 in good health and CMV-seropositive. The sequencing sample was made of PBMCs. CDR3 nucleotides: TGTGCCAGCAGCCGGGACAGGGGGCTTTTCTCTTCTAGCACAGATACGCAGTATTTT. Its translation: CASSRDRGLFSSSTDTQYF.